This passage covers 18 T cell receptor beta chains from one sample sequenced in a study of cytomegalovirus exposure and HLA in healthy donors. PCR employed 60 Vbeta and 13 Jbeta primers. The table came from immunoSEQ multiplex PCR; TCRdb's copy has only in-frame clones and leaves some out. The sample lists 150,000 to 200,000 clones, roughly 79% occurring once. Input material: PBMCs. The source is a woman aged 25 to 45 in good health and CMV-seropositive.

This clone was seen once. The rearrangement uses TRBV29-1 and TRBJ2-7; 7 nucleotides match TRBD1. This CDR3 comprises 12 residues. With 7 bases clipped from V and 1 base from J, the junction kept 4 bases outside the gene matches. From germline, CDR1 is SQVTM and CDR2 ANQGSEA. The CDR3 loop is CSARQGSYEQYF. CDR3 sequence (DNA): TGCAGCGCCCGACAGGGATCCTACGAGCAGTACTTC.

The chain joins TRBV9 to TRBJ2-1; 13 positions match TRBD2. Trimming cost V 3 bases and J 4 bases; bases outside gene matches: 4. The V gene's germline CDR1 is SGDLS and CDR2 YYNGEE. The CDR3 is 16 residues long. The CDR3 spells CASSGQGLAGYNEQFF. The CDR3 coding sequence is TGTGCCAGCAGCGGACAGGGACTAGCGGGGTACAATGAGCAGTTCTTC.

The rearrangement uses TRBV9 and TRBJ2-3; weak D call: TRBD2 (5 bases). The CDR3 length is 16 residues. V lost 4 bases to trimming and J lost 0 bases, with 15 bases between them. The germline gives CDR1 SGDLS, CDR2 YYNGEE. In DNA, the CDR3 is TGTGCCAGCAGCCCCTCCGCCGGAGGCAGCACAGATACGCAGTATTTT. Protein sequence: CASSPSAGGSTDTQYF.

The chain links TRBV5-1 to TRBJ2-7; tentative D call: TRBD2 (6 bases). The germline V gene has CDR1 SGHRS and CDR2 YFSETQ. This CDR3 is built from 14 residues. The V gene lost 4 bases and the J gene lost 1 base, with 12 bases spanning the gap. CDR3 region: CASSRDSSSYEQYF. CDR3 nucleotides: TGCGCCAGCAGCCGGGACTCCTCATCCTACGAGCAGTACTTC.

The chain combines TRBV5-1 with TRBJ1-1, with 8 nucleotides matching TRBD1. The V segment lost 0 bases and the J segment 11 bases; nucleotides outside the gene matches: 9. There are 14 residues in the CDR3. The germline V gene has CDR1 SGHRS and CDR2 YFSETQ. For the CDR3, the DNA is TGCGCCAGCAGCTTGGGAACAGGGGGGGAAGTTGCTTTCTTT. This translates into CASSLGTGGEVAFF.

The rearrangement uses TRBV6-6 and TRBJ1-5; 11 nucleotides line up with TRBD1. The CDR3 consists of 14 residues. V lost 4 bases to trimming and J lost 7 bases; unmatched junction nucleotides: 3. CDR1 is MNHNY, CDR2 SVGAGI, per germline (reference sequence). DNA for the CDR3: TGTGCCAGCAGTTTTGGACAGGGGGCCCAGCCCCAGCATTTT. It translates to CASSFGQGAQPQHF.

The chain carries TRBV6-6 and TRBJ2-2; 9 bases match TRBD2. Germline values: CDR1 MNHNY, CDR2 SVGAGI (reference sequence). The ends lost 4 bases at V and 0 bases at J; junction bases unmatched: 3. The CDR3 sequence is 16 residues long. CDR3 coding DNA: TGTGCCAGCAGTTTTCCTAGCGGGACGAACACCGGGGAGCTGTTTTTT. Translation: CASSFPSGTNTGELFF.

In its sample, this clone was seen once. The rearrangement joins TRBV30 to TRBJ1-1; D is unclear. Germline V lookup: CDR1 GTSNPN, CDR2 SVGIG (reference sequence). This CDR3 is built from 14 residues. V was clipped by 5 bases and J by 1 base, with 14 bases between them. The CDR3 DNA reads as TGTGCCTGGGCGCATTCCCGAGGGAACACTGAAGCTTTCTTT. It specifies CAWAHSRGNTEAFF. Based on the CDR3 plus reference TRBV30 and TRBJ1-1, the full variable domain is SQTIHQWPATLVQPVGSPLSLECTVEGTSNPNLYWYRQAAGRGLQLLFYSVGIGQISSEVPQNLSASRPQDRQFILSSKKLLLSDSGFYLCAWAHSRGNTEAFFGQGTRLTVV.

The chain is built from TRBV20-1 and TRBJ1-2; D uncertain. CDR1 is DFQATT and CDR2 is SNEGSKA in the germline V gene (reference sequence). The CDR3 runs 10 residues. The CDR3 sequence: CRGGGYGYTF. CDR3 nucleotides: TGCAGGGGAGGAGGGTACGGCTACACCTTC.

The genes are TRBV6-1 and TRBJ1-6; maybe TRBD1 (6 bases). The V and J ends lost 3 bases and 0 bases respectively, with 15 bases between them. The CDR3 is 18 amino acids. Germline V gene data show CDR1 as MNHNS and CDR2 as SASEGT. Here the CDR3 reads CASSDPDSMSSYNSPLHF. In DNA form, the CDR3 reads TGTGCCAGCAGTGATCCGGACAGTATGTCCTCCTATAATTCACCCCTCCACTTT.

The CDR3 is CASNDRALRESPLHF. The CDR3 DNA reads as TGTGCCAGTAACGACAGGGCTCTCCGGGAATCACCCCTCCACTTT. The chain links TRBV19 to TRBJ1-6; 7 bases fit TRBD1. V lost 7 bases to trimming and J lost 10 bases; unmatched junction nucleotides: 13. Looked up from germline, CDR1 is LNHDA and CDR2 is SQIVND (reference sequence). The CDR3 is 15 amino acids.

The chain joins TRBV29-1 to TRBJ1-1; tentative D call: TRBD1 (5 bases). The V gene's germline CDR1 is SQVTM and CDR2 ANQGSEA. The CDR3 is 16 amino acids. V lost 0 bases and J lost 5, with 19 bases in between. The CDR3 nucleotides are TGCAGCGTTGAAGATGGGGCACGACAGAAGAAGACTGAAGCTTTCTTT. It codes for CSVEDGARQKKTEAFF.

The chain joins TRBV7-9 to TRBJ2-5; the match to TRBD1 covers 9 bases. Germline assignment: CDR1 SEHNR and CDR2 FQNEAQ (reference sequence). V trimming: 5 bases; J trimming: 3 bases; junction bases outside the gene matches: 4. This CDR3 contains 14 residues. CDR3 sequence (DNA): TGTGCCAGCAGCCTACAGGGGGCTGAAGAGACCCAGTACTTC. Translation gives CASSLQGAEETQYF.

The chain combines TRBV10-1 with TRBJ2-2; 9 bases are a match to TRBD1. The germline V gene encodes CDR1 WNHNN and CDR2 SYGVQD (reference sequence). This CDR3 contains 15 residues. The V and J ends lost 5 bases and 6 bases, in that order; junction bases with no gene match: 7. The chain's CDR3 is CASSPGTGTAGELFF. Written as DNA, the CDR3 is TGCGCCAGCAGTCCCGGGACAGGGACGGCCGGGGAGCTGTTTTTT.

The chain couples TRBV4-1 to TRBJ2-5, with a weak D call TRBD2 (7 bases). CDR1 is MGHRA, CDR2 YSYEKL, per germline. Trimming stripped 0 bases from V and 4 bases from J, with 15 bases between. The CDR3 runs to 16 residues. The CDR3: CASSQDLGGGGETQYF. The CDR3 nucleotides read TGCGCCAGCAGCCAAGATCTTGGAGGGGGGGGAGAGACCCAGTACTTC.

The CDR3: CASSSLTGAYEQYF. CDR3 bases: TGTGCCAGCAGTTCCTTGACAGGGGCCTACGAGCAGTACTTC. The rearrangement links TRBV6-5 to TRBJ2-7, with TRBD1 matching 8 bases. Germline V gene lookup returns CDR1 MNHEY and CDR2 SVGAGI. The length of the CDR3 is 14 residues. V dropped 4 bases and J dropped 2; count of bases not matched to a gene: 4.

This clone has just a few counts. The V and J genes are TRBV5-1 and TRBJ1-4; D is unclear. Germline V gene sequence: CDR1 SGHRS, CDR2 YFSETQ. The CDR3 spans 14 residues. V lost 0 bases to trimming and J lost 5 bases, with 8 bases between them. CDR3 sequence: CASSLAGINEKLFF. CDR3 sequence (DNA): TGCGCCAGCAGCTTGGCGGGGATAAATGAAAAACTGTTTTTT.

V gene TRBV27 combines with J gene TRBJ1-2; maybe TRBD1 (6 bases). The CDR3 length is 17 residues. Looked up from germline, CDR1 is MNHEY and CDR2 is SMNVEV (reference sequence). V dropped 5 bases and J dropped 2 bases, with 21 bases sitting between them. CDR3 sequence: CASSRTTGGVGNYGYTF. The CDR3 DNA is TGTGCCAGCAGTAGAACGACAGGCGGTGTGGGGAACTATGGCTACACCTTC.